This is a list of T cell receptor beta chains from one sample in a study of blood T cell repertoires in COVID-19. Profiling relied on immunoSEQ multiplex PCR, and the TCRdb table lists in-frame clones only, not all of them. The table includes 150,000 or so clones, about four fifths detected once. The source material was PBMCs or T cells enriched from blood (not recorded which). These receptors came from a man aged 50 to 59 who had recovered from COVID-19. CDR3s include the opening cysteine and the closing phenylalanine or tryptophan. D genes are given only for firm matches. Part of the rows lack a size; the others show once, few, many or a class for expanded clones.

CDR3 DNA: TGTGCCAGCAACCGACTAGCGGGGGCAGATACGCAGTATTTT; CDR3 protein: CASNRLAGADTQYF; D gene: TRBD2; V gene: TRBV6-5; clone size: .; J gene: TRBJ2-3
CDR3 DNA: TGTGCCAGCAGCTCGCGTGGCGAGCAGTACTTC; CDR3 protein: CASSSRGEQYF; D gene: .; V gene: TRBV7-9; clone size: .; J gene: TRBJ2-7
CDR3 DNA: TGTGCCAGCAGCTTAGACAGGGAACTTTACGAGCAGTACTTC; CDR3 protein: CASSLDRELYEQYF; D gene: .; V gene: TRBV7-8; clone size: .; J gene: TRBJ2-7
CDR3 DNA: TGTGCCAGCTCAACGGCCCAGGGTCTCGGAAACACCATATATTTT; CDR3 protein: CASSTAQGLGNTIYF; D gene: .; V gene: TRBV18; clone size: .; J gene: TRBJ1-3
CDR3 DNA: TGTGCCAGCAGGGCAGCGGGCACTGAAGCTTTCTTT; CDR3 protein: CASRAAGTEAFF; D gene: .; V gene: TRBV28; clone size: .; J gene: TRBJ1-1
CDR3 DNA: TGTGCCAGCAGTTTAGAACTAGCGGGCTACAATGAGCAGTTCTTC; CDR3 protein: CASSLELAGYNEQFF; D gene: TRBD2; V gene: TRBV28; clone size: .; J gene: TRBJ2-1
CDR3 DNA: TGTGCCAGCTTACCAGGGGACAGGACGGGCGAGCAGTACTTC; CDR3 protein: CASLPGDRTGEQYF; D gene: TRBD1; V gene: TRBV18; clone size: .; J gene: TRBJ2-7
CDR3 DNA: TGTGCCAGCAGTGAGGTAGAGGCTCGGTATTTT; CDR3 protein: CASSEVEARYF; D gene: .; V gene: TRBV6-4; clone size: .; J gene: TRBJ2-3
CDR3 DNA: TGTGCCAGCAGCTTAGATCACAGGGGGTCCTATAACTATGGCTACACCTTC; CDR3 protein: CASSLDHRGSYNYGYTF; D gene: TRBD1; V gene: TRBV7-7; clone size: .; J gene: TRBJ1-2
CDR3 DNA: TGTGCCAGCAGCCAAGGACTAGCGGGCTCCTACGAGCAGTACTTC; CDR3 protein: CASSQGLAGSYEQYF; D gene: TRBD2; V gene: TRBV3-1/TRBV3-2; clone size: once; J gene: TRBJ2-7
CDR3 DNA: TGTGCCAGCAGCCGTACTAGCGGGGGGGTAAAGACCCAGTACTTC; CDR3 protein: CASSRTSGGVKTQYF; D gene: TRBD2; V gene: TRBV7-3; clone size: .; J gene: TRBJ2-5
CDR3 DNA: TGTGCCAGCAGCCCCCAGATTAGCGGTGTGGGGGAGCTGTTTTTT; CDR3 protein: CASSPQISGVGELFF; D gene: .; V gene: TRBV27; clone size: few; J gene: TRBJ2-2
CDR3 DNA: TGTGCCACCAGCATAGGGCAGGGGGCTAGGCAAGAGACCCAGTACTTC; CDR3 protein: CATSIGQGARQETQYF; D gene: TRBD1; V gene: TRBV15; clone size: .; J gene: TRBJ2-5
CDR3 DNA: TGTGCCAGTAGTATACAGTTCAATCAGCCCCAGCATTTT; CDR3 protein: CASSIQFNQPQHF; D gene: .; V gene: TRBV19; clone size: .; J gene: TRBJ1-5
CDR3 DNA: TGTGCCAGTAGGGATGGGGGGGGCCCGAACACTGAAGCTTTCTTT; CDR3 protein: CASRDGGGPNTEAFF; D gene: .; V gene: TRBV19; clone size: .; J gene: TRBJ1-1
CDR3 DNA: TGTGCCAGCAGTGAAGGCCTATCTAATGAGCAGTTCTTC; CDR3 protein: CASSEGLSNEQFF; D gene: .; V gene: TRBV2; clone size: .; J gene: TRBJ2-1
CDR3 DNA: TGTGCCAGCAGTGGGGGCAGCTACAATGAGCAGTTCTTC; CDR3 protein: CASSGGSYNEQFF; D gene: .; V gene: TRBV2; clone size: .; J gene: TRBJ2-1
CDR3 DNA: TGTGCCTGGAGTACCCTAGCGGGGGGGGAGCAGTACTTC; CDR3 protein: CAWSTLAGGEQYF; D gene: TRBD2; V gene: TRBV30; clone size: .; J gene: TRBJ2-7
CDR3 DNA: TGTGCCAGCAGCCAAGCACAGGGGGCTGGAGGAGATACGCAGTATTTT; CDR3 protein: CASSQAQGAGGDTQYF; D gene: TRBD1; V gene: TRBV3-1/TRBV3-2; clone size: .; J gene: TRBJ2-3
CDR3 DNA: TGTGCCGCAGCCGGGACAGAGAACACTGAAGCTTTCTTT; CDR3 protein: CAAAGTENTEAFF; D gene: TRBD1; V gene: TRBV3-1/TRBV3-2; clone size: .; J gene: TRBJ1-1
CDR3 DNA: TGTGCCAGTAGTGACAGTGGTTCGCGCACAGATACGCAGTATTTT; CDR3 protein: CASSDSGSRTDTQYF; D gene: .; V gene: TRBV19; clone size: once; J gene: TRBJ2-3
CDR3 DNA: TGTGCCAGCAAAATGGGCGGGGGGTCCTATGGCTACACCTTC; CDR3 protein: CASKMGGGSYGYTF; D gene: .; V gene: TRBV6-5; clone size: .; J gene: TRBJ1-2
CDR3 DNA: TGTGCCAGCAGCATACAGCAGGACTACACCGGGGAGCTGTTTTTT; CDR3 protein: CASSIQQDYTGELFF; D gene: .; V gene: TRBV9; clone size: .; J gene: TRBJ2-2
CDR3 DNA: TGTGCCAGCAGCCAATTCGGGTCTAACTATGGCTACACCTTC; CDR3 protein: CASSQFGSNYGYTF; D gene: .; V gene: TRBV3-1/TRBV3-2; clone size: once; J gene: TRBJ1-2
CDR3 DNA: TGTGCCAGCTCACCGGGGCCGAACACTGAAGCTTTCTTT; CDR3 protein: CASSPGPNTEAFF; D gene: .; V gene: TRBV18; clone size: once; J gene: TRBJ1-1
CDR3 DNA: TGTGCCAGTAGCCCCGCGGCCCCGGGGTTGTCAGAGACCCAGTACTTC; CDR3 protein: CASSPAAPGLSETQYF; D gene: .; V gene: TRBV19; clone size: .; J gene: TRBJ2-5
CDR3 DNA: TGTGCCAGCAGTTTACCGGGACAGCTGAACACTGAAGCTTTCTTT; CDR3 protein: CASSLPGQLNTEAFF; D gene: TRBD1; V gene: TRBV28; clone size: .; J gene: TRBJ1-1
CDR3 DNA: TGTGCCAGCAGCGTTAGGGGGCAGGGGCAGCCCCAGCATTTT; CDR3 protein: CASSVRGQGQPQHF; D gene: TRBD1; V gene: TRBV9; clone size: .; J gene: TRBJ1-5
CDR3 DNA: TGTGCCAGCAGACCGGGACAGGGTACGAACACCGGGGAGCTGTTTTTT; CDR3 protein: CASRPGQGTNTGELFF; D gene: TRBD1; V gene: TRBV5-4; clone size: .; J gene: TRBJ2-2
CDR3 DNA: TGTGCAAGTCGCTTAACCGAACAGATTGACAATCAGCCCCAGCATTTT; CDR3 protein: CASRLTEQIDNQPQHF; D gene: .; V gene: TRBV12-2; clone size: .; J gene: TRBJ1-5
CDR3 DNA: TGTGCCAGCAGCCTCGGACAGGGTAGAGGGGCCAACGTCCTGACTTTC; CDR3 protein: CASSLGQGRGANVLTF; D gene: TRBD1; V gene: TRBV3-1/TRBV3-2; clone size: few; J gene: TRBJ2-6
CDR3 DNA: TGCGCCAGCAGCTTGGTGGTCTCGGTCACCGGGGAGCTGTTTTTT; CDR3 protein: CASSLVVSVTGELFF; D gene: .; V gene: TRBV5-1; clone size: .; J gene: TRBJ2-2
CDR3 DNA: TGCGCCAGCGCTCTGTTAGCAGTAAACTATGGCTACACCTTC; CDR3 protein: CASALLAVNYGYTF; D gene: .; V gene: TRBV5-1; clone size: .; J gene: TRBJ1-2
CDR3 DNA: TGTGCCAGCAGCGTAGAGACCGGGGGACGCTACGAGCAGTACTTC; CDR3 protein: CASSVETGGRYEQYF; D gene: .; V gene: TRBV9; clone size: once; J gene: TRBJ2-7
CDR3 DNA: TGTGCCAGCAGTGACTCGGCAGGAGGGCCAAATGAGCAGTTCTTC; CDR3 protein: CASSDSAGGPNEQFF; D gene: .; V gene: TRBV6-4; clone size: once; J gene: TRBJ2-1
CDR3 DNA: TGCGCCAGCAGCGAGGACACGACGAACACTGAAGCTTTCTTT; CDR3 protein: CASSEDTTNTEAFF; D gene: .; V gene: TRBV5-1; clone size: .; J gene: TRBJ1-1
CDR3 DNA: TGCGCCAGCAGCTTGGGGTCCAGTGGGAACACTGAAGCTTTCTTT; CDR3 protein: CASSLGSSGNTEAFF; D gene: .; V gene: TRBV5-1; clone size: once; J gene: TRBJ1-1
CDR3 DNA: TGTGCCAGCAGCTTACGCCCCACCGACAGATTAAGCTCCTATAATTCACCCCTCCACTTT; CDR3 protein: CASSLRPTDRLSSYNSPLHF; D gene: .; V gene: TRBV5-5; clone size: once; J gene: TRBJ1-6
CDR3 DNA: TGTGCCAGCAGTTTGGGACTAGCGGGAGTAAAGGGAGATACGCAGTATTTT; CDR3 protein: CASSLGLAGVKGDTQYF; D gene: TRBD2; V gene: TRBV28; clone size: .; J gene: TRBJ2-3
CDR3 DNA: TGCAGTGCTAGTCCGGACACCGGGGAGCTGTTTTTT; CDR3 protein: CSASPDTGELFF; D gene: .; V gene: TRBV20-1; clone size: .; J gene: TRBJ2-2
CDR3 DNA: TGTGCCAGCAGCCGGGTAGGTTCGTGGATCTCTACCTTT; CDR3 protein: CASSRVGSWISTF; D gene: .; V gene: TRBV11-2; clone size: .; J gene: TRBJ1-6
CDR3 DNA: TGTGCCAGCTCACCAAAGCAAAACCGAGGCACTGAAGCTTTCTTT; CDR3 protein: CASSPKQNRGTEAFF; D gene: .; V gene: TRBV18; clone size: few; J gene: TRBJ1-1
CDR3 DNA: TGTGCCAGCTCACCCGACAGGGGTCGTGGCTACACCTTC; CDR3 protein: CASSPDRGRGYTF; D gene: TRBD1; V gene: TRBV18; clone size: .; J gene: TRBJ1-2
CDR3 DNA: TGTGCCAGCAGGGAACAGGGTAATGAAAAACTGTTTTTT; CDR3 protein: CASREQGNEKLFF; D gene: .; V gene: TRBV28; clone size: once; J gene: TRBJ1-4
CDR3 DNA: TGTGCCACCAGCAGAGCCCGTCCAGCGGGGGAGACCCAGTACTTC; CDR3 protein: CATSRARPAGETQYF; D gene: TRBD2; V gene: TRBV15; clone size: .; J gene: TRBJ2-5
CDR3 DNA: TGTGCCAGCAGCGGATATGCGGGGTCCCAATCGCCCTACGAGCAGTACTTC; CDR3 protein: CASSGYAGSQSPYEQYF; D gene: .; V gene: TRBV7-9; clone size: .; J gene: TRBJ2-7
CDR3 DNA: TGTGCCAGCGGGCAGCTTCTCAATCAGCCCCAGCATTTT; CDR3 protein: CASGQLLNQPQHF; D gene: .; V gene: TRBV12-3/TRBV12-4; clone size: .; J gene: TRBJ1-5
CDR3 DNA: TGTGCCAGCAGTTATTATCAGGGGGTCTATGGCTACACCTTC; CDR3 protein: CASSYYQGVYGYTF; D gene: TRBD1; V gene: TRBV6-5; clone size: .; J gene: TRBJ1-2
CDR3 DNA: TGTGCCAGCAGTCCGGGTACCACGGGCTACACCTTC; CDR3 protein: CASSPGTTGYTF; D gene: .; V gene: TRBV28; clone size: .; J gene: TRBJ1-2
CDR3 DNA: TGTGCCAGCAGCCAAGGGGCGGGACGCTACGAGCAGTACTTC; CDR3 protein: CASSQGAGRYEQYF; D gene: .; V gene: TRBV4-2; clone size: .; J gene: TRBJ2-7
CDR3 DNA: TGTGCCTCCCGGGACTTAAACTACGAGCAGTACTTC; CDR3 protein: CASRDLNYEQYF; D gene: .; V gene: TRBV30; clone size: .; J gene: TRBJ2-7
CDR3 DNA: TGTGCCACCAGTGATTTTGCCAGCGGGAGTAACGAGCAGTACTTC; CDR3 protein: CATSDFASGSNEQYF; D gene: TRBD2; V gene: TRBV24-1; clone size: .; J gene: TRBJ2-7
CDR3 DNA: TGTGCCAGCAGCCCTGAGGGCTACACCGGGGAGCTGTTTTTT; CDR3 protein: CASSPEGYTGELFF; D gene: .; V gene: TRBV7-8; clone size: once; J gene: TRBJ2-2
CDR3 DNA: TGTGCCAGCAGCGTCTTTTCAGGGGAAGATACGCAGTATTTT; CDR3 protein: CASSVFSGEDTQYF; D gene: .; V gene: TRBV9; clone size: .; J gene: TRBJ2-3
CDR3 DNA: TGTGCCAGCAGTGACCATGGAGGCAGAGACTATGGCTACACCTTC; CDR3 protein: CASSDHGGRDYGYTF; D gene: .; V gene: TRBV25-1; clone size: .; J gene: TRBJ1-2
CDR3 DNA: TGTGCCATCAGTTGGGAGGCGAACTATGGCTACACCTTC; CDR3 protein: CAISWEANYGYTF; D gene: .; V gene: TRBV10-3; clone size: .; J gene: TRBJ1-2
CDR3 DNA: TGTGCCTGGATGGGGGACAGGAGATCTCTCGGCTACACCTTC; CDR3 protein: CAWMGDRRSLGYTF; D gene: TRBD1; V gene: TRBV30; clone size: medium-sized; J gene: TRBJ1-2
CDR3 DNA: TGTGCCTGGAGTGCCGGACAGGGGGCCCTATTTTATGGCTACACCTTC; CDR3 protein: CAWSAGQGALFYGYTF; D gene: TRBD1; V gene: TRBV30; clone size: .; J gene: TRBJ1-2
CDR3 DNA: TGTGCCAGCAGTTTGCGGACAGGGGCCCACAATCAGCCCCAGCATTTT; CDR3 protein: CASSLRTGAHNQPQHF; D gene: TRBD1; V gene: TRBV28; clone size: .; J gene: TRBJ1-5